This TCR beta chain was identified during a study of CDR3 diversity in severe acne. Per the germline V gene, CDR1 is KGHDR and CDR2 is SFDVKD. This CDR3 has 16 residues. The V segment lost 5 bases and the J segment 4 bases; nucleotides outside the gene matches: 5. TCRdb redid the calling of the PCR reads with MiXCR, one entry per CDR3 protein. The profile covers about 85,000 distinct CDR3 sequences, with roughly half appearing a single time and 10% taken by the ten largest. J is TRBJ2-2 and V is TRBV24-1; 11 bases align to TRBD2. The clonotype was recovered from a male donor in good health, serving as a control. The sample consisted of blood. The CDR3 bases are TGTGCCACCAGTGTCACCGGGACTAGCGGCACCGGGGAGCTGTTTTTT. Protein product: CATSVTGTSGTGELFF.